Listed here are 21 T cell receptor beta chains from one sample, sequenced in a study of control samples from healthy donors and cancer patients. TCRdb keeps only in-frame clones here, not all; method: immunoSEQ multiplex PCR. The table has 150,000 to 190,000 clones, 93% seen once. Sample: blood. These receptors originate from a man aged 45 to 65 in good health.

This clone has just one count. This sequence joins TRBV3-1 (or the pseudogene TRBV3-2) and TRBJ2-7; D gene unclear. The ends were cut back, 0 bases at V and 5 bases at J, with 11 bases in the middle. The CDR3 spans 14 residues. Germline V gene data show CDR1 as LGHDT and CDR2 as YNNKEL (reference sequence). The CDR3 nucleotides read TGTGCCAGCAGCCAAGAGAACTATAACAACGAGCAGTACTTC. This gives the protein CASSQENYNNEQYF.

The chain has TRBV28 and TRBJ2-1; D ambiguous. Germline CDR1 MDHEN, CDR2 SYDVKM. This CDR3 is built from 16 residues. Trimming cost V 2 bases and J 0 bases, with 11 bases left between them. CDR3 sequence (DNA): TGTGCCAGCAGTTTAACCGCAACCCGCTCCTACAATGAGCAGTTCTTC. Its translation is CASSLTATRSYNEQFF.

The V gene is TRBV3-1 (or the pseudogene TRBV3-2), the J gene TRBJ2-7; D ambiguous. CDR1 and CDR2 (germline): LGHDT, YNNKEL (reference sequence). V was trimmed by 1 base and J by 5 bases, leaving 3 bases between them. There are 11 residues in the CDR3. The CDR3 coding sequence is TGTGCCAGCAGCCAAGGCAACGAGCAGTACTTC. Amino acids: CASSQGNEQYF.

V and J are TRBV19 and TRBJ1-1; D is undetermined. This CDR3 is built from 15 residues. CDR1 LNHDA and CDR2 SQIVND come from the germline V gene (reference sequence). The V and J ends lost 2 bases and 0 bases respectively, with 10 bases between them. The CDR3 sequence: CASSIHQALNTEAFF. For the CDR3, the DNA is TGTGCCAGTAGTATACACCAAGCCCTGAACACTGAAGCTTTCTTT. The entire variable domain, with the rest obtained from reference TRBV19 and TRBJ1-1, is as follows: DGGITQSPKYLFRKEGQNVTLSCEQNLNHDAMYWYRQDPGQGLRLIYYSQIVNDFQKGDIAEGYSVSREKKESFPLTVTSAQKNPTAFYLCASSIHQALNTEAFFGQGTRLTVV.

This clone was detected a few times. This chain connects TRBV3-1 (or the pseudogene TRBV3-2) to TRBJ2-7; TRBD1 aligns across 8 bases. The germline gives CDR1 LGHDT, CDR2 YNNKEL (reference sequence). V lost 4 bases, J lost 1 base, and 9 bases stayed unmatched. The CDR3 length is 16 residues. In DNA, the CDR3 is TGTGCCAGCAGCCCCGGTCTGAGGACAGGGTCCTACGAGCAGTACTTC. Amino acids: CASSPGLRTGSYEQYF.

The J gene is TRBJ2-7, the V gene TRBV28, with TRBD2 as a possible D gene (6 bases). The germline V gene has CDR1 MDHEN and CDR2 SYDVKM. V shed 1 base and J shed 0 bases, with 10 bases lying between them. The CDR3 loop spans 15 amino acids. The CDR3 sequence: CASSLLGEDSYEQYF. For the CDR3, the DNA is TGTGCCAGCAGTTTATTAGGGGAGGACTCCTACGAGCAGTACTTC.

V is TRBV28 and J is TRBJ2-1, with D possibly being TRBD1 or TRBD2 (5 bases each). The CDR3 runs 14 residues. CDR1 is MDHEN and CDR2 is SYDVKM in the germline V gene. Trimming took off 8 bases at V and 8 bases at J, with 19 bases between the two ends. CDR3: CASFTRGVRYEQFF. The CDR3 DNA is TGTGCCAGCTTCACTCGGGGCGTAAGATATGAGCAGTTCTTC.

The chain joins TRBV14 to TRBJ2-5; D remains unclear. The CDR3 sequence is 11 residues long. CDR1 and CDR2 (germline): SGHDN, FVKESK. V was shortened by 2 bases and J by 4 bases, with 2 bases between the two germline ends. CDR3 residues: CASSQRETQYF. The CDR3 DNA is TGTGCCAGCAGCCAAAGAGAGACCCAGTACTTC. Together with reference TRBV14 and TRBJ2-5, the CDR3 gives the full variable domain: EAGVTQFPSHSVIEKGQTVTLRCDPISGHDNLYWYRRVMGKEIKFLLHFVKESKQDESGMPNNRFLAERTGGTYSTLKVQPAELEDSGVYFCASSQRETQYFGPGTRLLVL.

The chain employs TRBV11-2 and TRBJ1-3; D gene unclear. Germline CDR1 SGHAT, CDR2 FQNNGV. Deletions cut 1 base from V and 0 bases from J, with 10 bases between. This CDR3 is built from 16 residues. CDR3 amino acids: CASSLAHGFSGNTIYF. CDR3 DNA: TGTGCCAGCAGCTTAGCCCACGGCTTCTCTGGAAACACCATATATTTT.

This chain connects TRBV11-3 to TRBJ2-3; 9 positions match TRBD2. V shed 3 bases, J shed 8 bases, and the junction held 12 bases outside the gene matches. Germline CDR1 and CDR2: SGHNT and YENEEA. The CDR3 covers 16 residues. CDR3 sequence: CASSLGASGNRGTQYF. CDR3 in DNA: TGTGCCAGCAGCTTGGGTGCTAGCGGGAATCGAGGTACGCAGTATTTT. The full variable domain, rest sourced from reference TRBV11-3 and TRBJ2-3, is EAGVVQSPRYKIIEKKQPVAFWCNPISGHNTLYWYLQNLGQGPELLIRYENEEAVDDSQLPKDRFSAERLKGVDSTLKIQPAELGDSAVYLCASSLGASGNRGTQYFGPGTRLTVL.

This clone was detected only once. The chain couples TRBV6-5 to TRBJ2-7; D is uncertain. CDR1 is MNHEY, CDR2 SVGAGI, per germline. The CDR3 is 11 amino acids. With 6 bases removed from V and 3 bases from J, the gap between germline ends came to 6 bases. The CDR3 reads CASRTSYEQYF. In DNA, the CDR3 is TGTGCCAGCAGGACAAGCTACGAGCAGTACTTC.

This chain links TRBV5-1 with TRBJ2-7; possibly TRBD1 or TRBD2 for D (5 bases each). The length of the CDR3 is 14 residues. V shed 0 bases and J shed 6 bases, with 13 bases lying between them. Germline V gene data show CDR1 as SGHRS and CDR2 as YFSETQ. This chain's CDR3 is CASSLERGLLEQYF. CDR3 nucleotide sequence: TGCGCCAGCAGCTTGGAGAGGGGCCTCCTCGAGCAGTACTTC.

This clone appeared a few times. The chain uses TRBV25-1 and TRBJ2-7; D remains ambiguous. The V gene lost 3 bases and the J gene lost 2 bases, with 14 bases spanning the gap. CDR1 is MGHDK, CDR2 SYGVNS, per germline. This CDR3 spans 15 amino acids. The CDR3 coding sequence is TGTGCCAGCAGTGATGACGCCGGGCGCCCCTACGAGCAGTACTTC. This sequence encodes CASSDDAGRPYEQYF.

In DNA form, the CDR3 reads TGTGCCAGCAGCCCCGGGACAGGGCAGAACTATGGCTACACCTTC. Its translation: CASSPGTGQNYGYTF. V and J are TRBV5-6 and TRBJ1-2, with 9 bases matching TRBD1. This CDR3 is built from 15 residues. The germline V gene encodes CDR1 SGHDT and CDR2 YYEEEE. V shed 4 bases, J shed 2 bases, and the junction held 6 bases outside the gene matches.

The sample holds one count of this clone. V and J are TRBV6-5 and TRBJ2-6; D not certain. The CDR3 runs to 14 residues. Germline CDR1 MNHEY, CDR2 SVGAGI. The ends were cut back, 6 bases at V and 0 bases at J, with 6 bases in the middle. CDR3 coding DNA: TGTGCCAGCAGGTTGAGCTCTGGGGCCAACGTCCTGACTTTC. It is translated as CASRLSSGANVLTF.

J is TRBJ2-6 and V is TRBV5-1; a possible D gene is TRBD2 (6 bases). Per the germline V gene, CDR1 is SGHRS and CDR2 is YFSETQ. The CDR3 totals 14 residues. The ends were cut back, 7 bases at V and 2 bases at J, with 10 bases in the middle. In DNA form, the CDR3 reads TGCGCCAGCGATCGGGGGACTGGGGCCAACGTCCTGACTTTC. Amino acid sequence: CASDRGTGANVLTF.

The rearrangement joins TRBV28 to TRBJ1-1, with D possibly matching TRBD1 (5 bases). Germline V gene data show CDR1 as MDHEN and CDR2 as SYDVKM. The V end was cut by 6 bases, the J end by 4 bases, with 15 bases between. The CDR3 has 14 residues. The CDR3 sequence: CASSPGGTITEAFF. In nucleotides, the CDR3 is TGTGCCAGCAGCCCGGGGGGGACGATCACTGAAGCTTTCTTT.

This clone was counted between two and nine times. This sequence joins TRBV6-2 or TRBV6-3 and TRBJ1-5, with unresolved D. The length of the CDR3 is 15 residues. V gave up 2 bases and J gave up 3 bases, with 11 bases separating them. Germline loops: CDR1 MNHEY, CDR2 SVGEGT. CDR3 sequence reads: CASSYSSGFNQPQHF. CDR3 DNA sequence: TGTGCCAGCAGTTACAGTTCGGGATTCAATCAGCCCCAGCATTTT.

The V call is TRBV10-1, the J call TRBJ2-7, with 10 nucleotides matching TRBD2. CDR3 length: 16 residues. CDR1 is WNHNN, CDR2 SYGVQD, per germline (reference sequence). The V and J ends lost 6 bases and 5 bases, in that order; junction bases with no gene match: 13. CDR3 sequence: CASSLRSSGRLDEQYF. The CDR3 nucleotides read TGCGCCAGCAGCTTAAGGTCTAGCGGGAGATTAGACGAGCAGTACTTC.

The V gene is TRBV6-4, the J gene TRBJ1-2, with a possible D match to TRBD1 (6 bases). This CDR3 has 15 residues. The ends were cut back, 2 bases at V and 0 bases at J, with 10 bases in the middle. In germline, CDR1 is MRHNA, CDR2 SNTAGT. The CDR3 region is CASSDGRDTNYGYTF. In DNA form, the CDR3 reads TGTGCCAGCAGTGACGGCCGGGACACTAACTATGGCTACACCTTC.

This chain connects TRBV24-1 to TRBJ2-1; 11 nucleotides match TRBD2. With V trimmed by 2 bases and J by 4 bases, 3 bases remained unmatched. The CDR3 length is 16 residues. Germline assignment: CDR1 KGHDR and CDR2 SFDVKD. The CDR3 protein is CATSDSRTSGYNEQFF. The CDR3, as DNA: TGTGCCACCAGTGATTCTCGGACTAGCGGGTACAATGAGCAGTTCTTC.